The 14 T cell receptor beta chains in this list originate from one sample, sequenced in a study of blood T cell repertoires in COVID-19 (TCRdb year 2020). The protocol used for the library was the immunoSEQ multiplex PCR assay. TCRdb provides this immuneACCESS table in a form limited to in-frame rearrangements. Some clones are lacking; in checked studies, under half of them reflect an unresolved V gene, and why the rest are absent is not known. The sample profile shows 180,000 or so clones; around nine tenths of them were found once. 0.77% of the sample is held by the ten biggest clonotypes. Sample: PBMCs or T cells enriched from blood (not recorded which). The receptors shown here come from a woman younger than 35 who had recovered from COVID-19.

V is TRBV5-1 and J is TRBJ2-1, with 13 bases aligning to TRBD2. CDR1 is SGHRS and CDR2 is YFSETQ in the germline V gene. This CDR3 spans 17 amino acids. J was trimmed by 8 bases and V by 3 bases; bases with no gene match: 11. The CDR3 region is CASSYGQGLAGVDEQFF. The CDR3 DNA follows: TGCGCCAGCAGCTACGGCCAAGGACTAGCGGGAGTCGATGAGCAGTTCTTC.

This chain joins TRBV9 and TRBJ2-1; 8 bases map to TRBD2. This CDR3 region has 17 residues. Germline assignment: CDR1 SGDLS and CDR2 YYNGEE. J gave up 4 bases and V 5 bases, and 14 bases lay outside the gene matches. The CDR3 sequence: CASSAGGGRGLYNEQFF. The CDR3 DNA reads as TGTGCCAGCAGTGCGGGGGGCGGCAGGGGCCTTTACAATGAGCAGTTCTTC.

The chain is built from TRBV5-1 and TRBJ1-5; 7 bases are shared with TRBD1. The trim removed 4 bases at V and 4 bases at J, leaving 8 bases unmatched. This CDR3 contains 15 residues. The germline V gene encodes CDR1 SGHRS and CDR2 YFSETQ. The CDR3 DNA sequence: TGCGCCAGCAGCCCCGAAGGGGGCGTAAATCAGCCCCAGCATTTT. Protein sequence: CASSPEGGVNQPQHF.

The V gene is TRBV28, the J gene TRBJ2-7; no clear D. V was cut by 3 bases and J by 3 bases, with 9 bases left in between. The CDR3 is 13 residues long. Germline values: CDR1 MDHEN, CDR2 SYDVKM. CDR3 in amino acids: CASSFPPIYEQYF. CDR3 DNA sequence: TGTGCCAGCAGTTTCCCCCCAATCTACGAGCAGTACTTC.

This clone occurred once. J is TRBJ2-5 and V is TRBV7-9; weak D call: TRBD1 (5 bases). Germline-derived CDR1 and CDR2 are SEHNR and FQNEAQ (reference sequence). The V end was cut by 4 bases, the J end by 5 bases, with 11 bases between. CDR3 size: 13 residues. DNA of the CDR3: TGTGCCAGCAGCTCAGGGTTCGCGGAGACCCAGTACTTC. Protein sequence: CASSSGFAETQYF.

This clone was detected once. The V and J genes are TRBV7-9 and TRBJ2-2; D might be TRBD1 (7 bases). This CDR3 spans 18 amino acids. Germline V gene data show CDR1 as SEHNR and CDR2 as FQNEAQ (reference sequence). The V and J ends lost 5 bases and 5 bases respectively, with 24 bases between them. The CDR3 loop reads CASSQGGLGGARTGELFF. Here the CDR3 DNA reads TGTGCCAGCAGCCAGGGAGGTCTAGGGGGCGCCAGGACCGGGGAGCTGTTTTTT.

The chain is built from TRBV6-5 and TRBJ2-1; D ambiguous. The V end was cut by 7 bases, the J end by 5 bases, with 6 bases between. Germline V lookup: CDR1 MNHEY, CDR2 SVGAGI. The CDR3 runs to 11 residues. In nucleotides, the CDR3 is TGTGCCAGCAACGGAGACAATGAGCAGTTCTTC. As protein: CASNGDNEQFF.

The rearrangement joins TRBV2 to TRBJ1-5; D may be TRBD1 (5 bases). The V gene lost 6 bases and the J gene lost 6 bases, with 18 bases spanning the gap. The CDR3 runs 15 residues. The germline gives CDR1 SNHLY, CDR2 FYNNEI. The CDR3 loop is CASRPDQGSGQPQHF. The CDR3 region has the DNA TGTGCCAGCAGGCCCGACCAGGGTTCTGGTCAGCCCCAGCATTTT.

This clone was detected only a few times. This chain connects TRBV4-1 to TRBJ2-2, with D possibly TRBD1 on 6 matching bases. There are 12 residues in the CDR3. Trimming pared 4 bases from V and 6 bases from J, leaving 6 bases between. The germline V gene has CDR1 MGHRA and CDR2 YSYEKL. The CDR3 reads CASSPGAGELFF. The CDR3 bases are TGCGCCAGCAGCCCAGGGGCCGGGGAGCTGTTTTTT.

The V call is TRBV6-2 or TRBV6-3, the J call TRBJ2-7; 11 bases are a match to TRBD2. With V trimmed by 5 bases and J by 6 bases, 9 bases remained unmatched. The germline V gene has CDR1 MNHEY and CDR2 SVGEGT. The CDR3 is 15 residues long. CDR3 region: CASSNPTGLAGEQYF. The CDR3 DNA reads as TGTGCCAGCAGTAACCCAACCGGACTAGCGGGCGAGCAGTACTTC.

This chain connects TRBV2 to TRBJ1-5, with a tentative D call TRBD1 (5 bases). Trimming stripped 6 bases from V and 0 bases from J, with 12 bases between. CDR1 and CDR2 (germline): SNHLY, FYNNEI. This CDR3 is 15 amino acids long. The CDR3 DNA follows: TGTGCCAGCAGGAGAATCAGGGATAGCAATCAGCCCCAGCATTTT. This sequence encodes CASRRIRDSNQPQHF.

The rearrangement joins TRBV19 to TRBJ2-6, with D unclear. The CDR3 has 15 amino acids. Trimming pared 1 base from V and 0 bases from J, leaving 4 bases between. The germline V gene encodes CDR1 LNHDA and CDR2 SQIVND (reference sequence). The CDR3 is CASSIGLSGANVLTF. As DNA, the CDR3 is TGTGCCAGTAGTATAGGACTCTCTGGGGCCAACGTCCTGACTTTC.

CDR3 in amino acids: CASSLDRLAGDWNEQFF. The CDR3 coding sequence is TGTGCCAGCAGCTTAGATCGCCTAGCGGGAGATTGGAATGAGCAGTTCTTC. The chain has TRBV11-2 and TRBJ2-1, with TRBD2 matching over 10 bases. The CDR3 is made up of 17 amino acids. CDR1 and CDR2 from the germline V gene are SGHAT and FQNNGV. Germline trimming cut 0 bases from V and 7 bases from J; bases unmatched to any gene: 9.

The V call is TRBV27, the J call TRBJ1-3; D gene uncertain. This CDR3 has 14 residues. The ends were cut back, 8 bases at V and 4 bases at J, with 15 bases in the middle. Germline assignment: CDR1 MNHEY and CDR2 SMNVEV (reference sequence). Here the CDR3 reads CASASWTEGNTIYF. CDR3 DNA: TGTGCCAGCGCCTCCTGGACTGAGGGAAACACCATATATTTT.